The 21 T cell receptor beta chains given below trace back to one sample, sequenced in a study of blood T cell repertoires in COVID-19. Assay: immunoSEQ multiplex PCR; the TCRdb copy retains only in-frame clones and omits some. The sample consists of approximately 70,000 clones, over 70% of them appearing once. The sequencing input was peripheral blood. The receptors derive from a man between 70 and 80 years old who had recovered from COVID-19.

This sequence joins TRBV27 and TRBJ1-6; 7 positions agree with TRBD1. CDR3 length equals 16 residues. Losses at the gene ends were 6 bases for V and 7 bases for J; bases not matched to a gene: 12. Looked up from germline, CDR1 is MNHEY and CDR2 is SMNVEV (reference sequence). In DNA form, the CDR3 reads TGTGCCAGCAGGGAGACAGGGTTGGGGGTAAATTCACCCCTCCACTTT. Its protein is CASRETGLGVNSPLHF.

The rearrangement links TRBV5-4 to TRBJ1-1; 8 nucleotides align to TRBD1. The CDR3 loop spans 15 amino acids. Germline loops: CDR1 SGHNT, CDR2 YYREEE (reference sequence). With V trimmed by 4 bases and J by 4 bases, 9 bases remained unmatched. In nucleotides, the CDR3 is TGTGCCAGCAGCGGGCCCAGGGGGCGCGGCACTGAAGCTTTCTTT. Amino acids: CASSGPRGRGTEAFF.

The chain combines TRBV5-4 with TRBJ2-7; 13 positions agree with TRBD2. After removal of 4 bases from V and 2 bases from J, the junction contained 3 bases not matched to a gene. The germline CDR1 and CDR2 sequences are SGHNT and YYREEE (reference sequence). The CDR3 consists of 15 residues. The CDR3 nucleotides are TGTGCCAGCAGCCCCGGGACTAGCGGGACCTACGAGCAGTACTTC. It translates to CASSPGTSGTYEQYF.

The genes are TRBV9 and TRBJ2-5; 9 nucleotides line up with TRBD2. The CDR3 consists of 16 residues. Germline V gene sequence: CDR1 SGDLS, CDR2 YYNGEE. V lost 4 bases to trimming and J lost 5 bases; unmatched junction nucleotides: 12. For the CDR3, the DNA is TGTGCCAGCAGCCTCCTGGGGGCGGGGGGGCTTGAGACCCAGTACTTC. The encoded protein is CASSLLGAGGLETQYF.

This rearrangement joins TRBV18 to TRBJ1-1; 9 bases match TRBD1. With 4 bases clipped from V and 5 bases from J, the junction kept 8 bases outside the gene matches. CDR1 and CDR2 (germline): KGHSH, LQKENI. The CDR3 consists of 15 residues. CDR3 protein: CASSQSKDRGTEAFF. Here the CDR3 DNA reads TGTGCCAGCTCACAATCCAAGGACAGGGGAACTGAAGCTTTCTTT.

The CDR3 DNA reads as TGCAGTGCTGAGCTAGCGGGAGAGCAGTACTTC. It codes for CSAELAGEQYF. The V call is TRBV20-1, the J call TRBJ2-7, with 9 bases identical to TRBD2. V lost 5 bases and J lost 7; bases outside the gene matches: 3. This CDR3 spans 11 amino acids. From germline, CDR1 is DFQATT and CDR2 SNEGSKA (reference sequence).

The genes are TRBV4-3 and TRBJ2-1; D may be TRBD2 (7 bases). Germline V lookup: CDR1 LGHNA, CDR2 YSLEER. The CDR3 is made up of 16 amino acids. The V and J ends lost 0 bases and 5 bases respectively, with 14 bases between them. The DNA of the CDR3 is TGCGCCAGCAGCCAAGATTGGGGGAGGGACAACAATGAGCAGTTCTTC. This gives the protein CASSQDWGRDNNEQFF.

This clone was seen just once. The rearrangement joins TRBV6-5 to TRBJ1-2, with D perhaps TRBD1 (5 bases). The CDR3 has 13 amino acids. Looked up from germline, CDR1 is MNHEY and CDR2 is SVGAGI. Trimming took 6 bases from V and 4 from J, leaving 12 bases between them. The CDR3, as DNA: TGTGCCAGCAGCCAAGGAGACAGCTATGGCTACACCTTC. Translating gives CASSQGDSYGYTF.

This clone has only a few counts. The CDR3: CASTRGSNYGYTF. The CDR3 DNA reads TGTGCCAGCACACGGGGGTCTAACTATGGCTACACCTTC. V usage is TRBV27 and J usage is TRBJ1-2; maybe TRBD1 (5 bases). The CDR3 is 13 amino acids. Germline-derived CDR1 and CDR2 are MNHEY and SMNVEV (reference sequence). The V and J ends lost 7 bases and 0 bases respectively, with 9 bases between them.

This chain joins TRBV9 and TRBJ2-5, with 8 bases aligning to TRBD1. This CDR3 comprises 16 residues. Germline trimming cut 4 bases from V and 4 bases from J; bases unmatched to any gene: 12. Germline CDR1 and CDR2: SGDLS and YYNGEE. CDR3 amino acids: CASSLRQGSLGETQYF. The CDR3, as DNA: TGTGCCAGCAGCTTGAGACAGGGGTCTTTAGGAGAGACCCAGTACTTC.

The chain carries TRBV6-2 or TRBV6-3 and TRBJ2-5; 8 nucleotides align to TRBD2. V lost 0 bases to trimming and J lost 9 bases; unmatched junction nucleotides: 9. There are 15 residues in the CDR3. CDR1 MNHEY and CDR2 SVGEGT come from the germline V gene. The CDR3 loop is CASSYSHPGTSPQYF. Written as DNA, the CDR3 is TGTGCCAGCAGTTACTCTCACCCCGGGACTAGTCCCCAGTACTTC.

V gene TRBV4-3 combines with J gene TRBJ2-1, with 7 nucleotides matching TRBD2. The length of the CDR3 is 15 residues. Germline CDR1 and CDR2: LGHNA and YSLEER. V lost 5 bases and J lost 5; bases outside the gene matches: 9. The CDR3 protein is CASSYMGGGNNEQFF. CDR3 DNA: TGCGCCAGCAGCTACATGGGCGGGGGAAACAATGAGCAGTTCTTC.

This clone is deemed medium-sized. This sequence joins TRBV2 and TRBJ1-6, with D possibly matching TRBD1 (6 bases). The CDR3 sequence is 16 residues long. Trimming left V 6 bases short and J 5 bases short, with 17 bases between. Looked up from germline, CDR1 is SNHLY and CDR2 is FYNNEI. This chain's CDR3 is CASRTDRRSDNSPLHF. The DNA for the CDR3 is TGTGCCAGCAGGACAGACAGGAGGTCCGATAATTCACCCCTCCACTTT.

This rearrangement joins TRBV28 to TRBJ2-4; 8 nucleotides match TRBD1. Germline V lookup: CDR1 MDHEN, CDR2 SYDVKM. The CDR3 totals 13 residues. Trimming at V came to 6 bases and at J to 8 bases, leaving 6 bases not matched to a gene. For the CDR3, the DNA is TGTGCCAGCAGCAAGCCACAGGGGGACATTCAGTACTTC. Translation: CASSKPQGDIQYF.

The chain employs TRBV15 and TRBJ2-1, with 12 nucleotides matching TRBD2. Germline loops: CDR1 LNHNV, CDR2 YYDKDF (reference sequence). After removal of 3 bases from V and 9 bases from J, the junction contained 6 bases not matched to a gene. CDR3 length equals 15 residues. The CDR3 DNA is TGTGCCACCAGCAGTGCTAGCGGGGGGGCCAGTGAGCAGTTCTTC. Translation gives CATSSASGGASEQFF.

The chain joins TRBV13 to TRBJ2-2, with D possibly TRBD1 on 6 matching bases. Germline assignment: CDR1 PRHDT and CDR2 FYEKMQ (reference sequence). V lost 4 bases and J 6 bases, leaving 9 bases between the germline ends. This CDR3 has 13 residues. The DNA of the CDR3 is TGTGCCAGCAGCTGGGGACATTCCGGGGAGCTGTTTTTT. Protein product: CASSWGHSGELFF.

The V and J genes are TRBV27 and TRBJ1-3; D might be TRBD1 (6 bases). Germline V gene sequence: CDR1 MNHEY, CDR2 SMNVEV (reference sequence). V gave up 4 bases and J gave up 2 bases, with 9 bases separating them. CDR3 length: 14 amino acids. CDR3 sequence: CASSSWGPGNTIYF. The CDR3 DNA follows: TGTGCCAGCAGTTCGTGGGGGCCTGGAAACACCATATATTTT.

The CDR3 is CASSLMPPATGQNTEAFF. In DNA, the CDR3 is TGCGCCAGCAGCTTGATGCCCCCGGCGACAGGGCAGAACACTGAAGCTTTCTTT. The rearrangement joins TRBV5-1 to TRBJ1-1; 7 nucleotides line up with TRBD1. The length of the CDR3 is 18 residues. Germline lookup yields CDR1 SGHRS and CDR2 YFSETQ. Germline trimming cut 1 base from V and 1 base from J; bases unmatched to any gene: 13.

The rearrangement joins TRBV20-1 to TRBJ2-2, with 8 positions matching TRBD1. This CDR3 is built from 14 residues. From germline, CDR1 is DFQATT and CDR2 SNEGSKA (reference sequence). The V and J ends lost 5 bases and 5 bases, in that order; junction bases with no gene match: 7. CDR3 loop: CSARGQGLTGELFF. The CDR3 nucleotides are TGCAGTGCTCGTGGACAGGGTTTGACCGGGGAGCTGTTTTTT.

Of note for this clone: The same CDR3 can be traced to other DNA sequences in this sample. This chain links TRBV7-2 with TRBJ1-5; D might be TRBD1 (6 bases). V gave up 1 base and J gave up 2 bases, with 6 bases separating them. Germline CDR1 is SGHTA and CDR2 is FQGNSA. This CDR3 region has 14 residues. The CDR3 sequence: CASSLGGRNQPQHF. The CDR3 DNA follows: TGTGCCAGCAGCTTAGGGGGGCGCAATCAGCCCCAGCATTTT.

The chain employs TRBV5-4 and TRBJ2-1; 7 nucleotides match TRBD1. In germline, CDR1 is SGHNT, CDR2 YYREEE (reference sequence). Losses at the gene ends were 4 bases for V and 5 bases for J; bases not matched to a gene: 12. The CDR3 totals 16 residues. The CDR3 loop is CASSELPGQYNNEQFF. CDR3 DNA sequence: TGTGCCAGCAGCGAACTTCCGGGACAGTATAACAATGAGCAGTTCTTC. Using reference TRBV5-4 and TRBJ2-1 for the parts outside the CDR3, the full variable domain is ETGVTQSPTHLIKTRGQQVTLRCSSQSGHNTVSWYQQALGQGPQFIFQYYREEENGRGNFPPRFSGLQFPNYSSELNVNALELDDSALYLCASSELPGQYNNEQFFGPGTRLTVL.